This T cell receptor (beta chain) was identified in a study of blood T cell repertoires in COVID-19. TCRdb keeps only in-frame clones here, not all; method: immunoSEQ multiplex PCR. The sample includes some 330,000 clones, more than 70% seen only once; the top ten take approximately 1.8%. The CDR3 loop spans 14 amino acids. The V gene's germline CDR1 is MDHEN and CDR2 SYDVKM. The trim removed 6 bases at V and 10 bases at J, leaving 8 bases unmatched. The age range of participants was 18 to 89 years, with residence in about two dozen US areas. Cohorts were based on clinical histories the participants reported.

The clonotype comes from a middle-aged man in a cohort exposed to, infected with or recovered from COVID-19 (not recorded which). This sequence joins TRBV28 and TRBJ1-6; 8 nucleotides match TRBD1. The specimen was PBMCs or T cells enriched from blood (not recorded which). CDR3 in DNA: TGTGCCAGCAGGCGCGGGACAGGAGGGTCACCCCTCCACTTT. Amino acid sequence: CASRRGTGGSPLHF.